This T cell receptor (beta chain) was identified during a study of cytomegalovirus exposure and HLA in healthy donors. In the PCR, 60 Vbeta and 13 Jbeta primers were used. The repertoire was sequenced with immunoSEQ multiplex PCR; TCRdb's copy has only in-frame clones and lacks some. This table holds over 150,000 clones, about four fifths found once. Turning to this clone: Within the sample, other DNA sequences also encode this same CDR3.

The CDR3 is made up of 12 amino acids. Germline V gene lookup returns CDR1 SNHLY and CDR2 FYNNEI. The V and J ends lost 4 bases and 1 base respectively, with 4 bases between them. The rearrangement links TRBV2 to TRBJ1-1; no clear D gene. Sequences were obtained from PBMCs. The clonotype was recovered from a boy aged 2 to 9 in good health and CMV-seronegative. CDR3 sequence: CASSAQNTEAFF. As DNA, the CDR3 is TGTGCCAGCAGTGCCCAGAACACTGAAGCTTTCTTT.